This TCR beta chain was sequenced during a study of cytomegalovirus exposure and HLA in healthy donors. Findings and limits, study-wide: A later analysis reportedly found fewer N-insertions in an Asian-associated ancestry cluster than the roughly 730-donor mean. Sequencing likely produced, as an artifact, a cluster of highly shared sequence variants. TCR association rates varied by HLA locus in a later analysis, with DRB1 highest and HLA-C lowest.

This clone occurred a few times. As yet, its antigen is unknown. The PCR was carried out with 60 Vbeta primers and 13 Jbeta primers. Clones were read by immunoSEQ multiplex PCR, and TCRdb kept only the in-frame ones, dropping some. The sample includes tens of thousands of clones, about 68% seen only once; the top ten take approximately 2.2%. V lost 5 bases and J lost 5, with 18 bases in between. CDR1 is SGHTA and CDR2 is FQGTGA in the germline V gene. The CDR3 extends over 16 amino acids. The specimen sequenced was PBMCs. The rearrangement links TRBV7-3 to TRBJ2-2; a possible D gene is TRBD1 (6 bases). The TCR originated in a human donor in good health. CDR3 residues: CASSGRQDRSTGELFF. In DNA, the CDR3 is TGTGCCAGCAGCGGCCGACAGGATAGGTCAACCGGGGAGCTGTTTTTT. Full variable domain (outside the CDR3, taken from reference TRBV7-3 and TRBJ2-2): GAGVSQTPSNKVTEKGKYVELRCDPISGHTALYWYRQSLGQGPEFLIYFQGTGAADDSGLPNDRFFAVRPEGSVSTLKIQRTERGDSAVYLCASSGRQDRSTGELFFGEGSRLTVL.